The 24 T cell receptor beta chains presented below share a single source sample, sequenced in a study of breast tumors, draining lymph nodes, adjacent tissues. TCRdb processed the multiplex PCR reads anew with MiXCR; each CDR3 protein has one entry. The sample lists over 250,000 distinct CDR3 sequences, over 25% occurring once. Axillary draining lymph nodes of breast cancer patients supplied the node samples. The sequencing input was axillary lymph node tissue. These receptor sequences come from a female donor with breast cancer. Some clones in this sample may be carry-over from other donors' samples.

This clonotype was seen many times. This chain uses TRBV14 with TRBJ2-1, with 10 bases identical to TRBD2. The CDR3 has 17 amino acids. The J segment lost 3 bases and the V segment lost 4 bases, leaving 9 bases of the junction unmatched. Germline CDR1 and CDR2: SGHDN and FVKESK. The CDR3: CASSPPPGLANYNEQFF. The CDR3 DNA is TGTGCCAGCAGCCCCCCACCGGGACTAGCGAACTACAATGAGCAGTTCTTC.

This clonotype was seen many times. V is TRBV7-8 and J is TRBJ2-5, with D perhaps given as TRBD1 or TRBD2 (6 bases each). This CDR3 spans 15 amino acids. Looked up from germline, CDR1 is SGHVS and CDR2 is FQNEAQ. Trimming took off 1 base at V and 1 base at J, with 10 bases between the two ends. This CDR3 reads CASSLVGGPQETQYF. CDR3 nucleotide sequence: TGTGCCAGCAGCTTAGTAGGGGGGCCCCAAGAGACCCAGTACTTC. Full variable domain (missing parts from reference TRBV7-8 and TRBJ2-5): GAGVSQSPRYKVAKRGQDVALRCDPISGHVSLFWYQQALGQGPEFLTYFQNEAQLDKSGLPSDRFFAERPEGSVSTLKIQRTQQEDSAVYLCASSLVGGPQETQYFGPGTRLLVL.

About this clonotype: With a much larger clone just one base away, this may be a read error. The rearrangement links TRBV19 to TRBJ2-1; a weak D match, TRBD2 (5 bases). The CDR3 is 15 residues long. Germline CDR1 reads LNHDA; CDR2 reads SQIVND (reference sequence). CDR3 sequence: CASTIGRSSYNEQSF. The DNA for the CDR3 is TGTGCCAGTACCATAGGGAGAAGCTCCTACAATGAGCAGTCCTTC.

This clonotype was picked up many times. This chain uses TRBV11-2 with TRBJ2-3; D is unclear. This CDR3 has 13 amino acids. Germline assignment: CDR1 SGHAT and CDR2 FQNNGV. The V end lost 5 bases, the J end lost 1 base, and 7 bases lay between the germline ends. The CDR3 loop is CASSLPGTDTQYF. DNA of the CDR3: TGTGCCAGCAGCCTCCCTGGCACAGATACGCAGTATTTT.

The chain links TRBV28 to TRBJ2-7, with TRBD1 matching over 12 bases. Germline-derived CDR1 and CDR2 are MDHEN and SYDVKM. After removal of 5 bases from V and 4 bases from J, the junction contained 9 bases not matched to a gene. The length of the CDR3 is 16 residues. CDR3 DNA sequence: TGTGCCAGCAGTACTCAGGGACAGGGGGCTGGATACGAGCAGTACTTC. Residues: CASSTQGQGAGYEQYF.

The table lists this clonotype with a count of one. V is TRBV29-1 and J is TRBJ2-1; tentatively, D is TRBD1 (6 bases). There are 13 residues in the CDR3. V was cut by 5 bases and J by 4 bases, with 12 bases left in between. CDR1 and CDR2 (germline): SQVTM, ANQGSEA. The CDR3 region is CSVRGQLYNEQFF. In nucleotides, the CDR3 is TGCAGCGTTAGGGGACAACTGTACAATGAGCAGTTCTTC.

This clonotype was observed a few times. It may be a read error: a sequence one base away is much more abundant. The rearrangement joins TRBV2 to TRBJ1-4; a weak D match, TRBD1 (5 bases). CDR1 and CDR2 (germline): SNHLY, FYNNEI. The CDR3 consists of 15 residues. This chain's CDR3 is CASSARQLRNKKLFF. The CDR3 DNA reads TGTGCCAGCAGTGCCCGACAGCTCCGTAATAAAAAACTGTTTTTT. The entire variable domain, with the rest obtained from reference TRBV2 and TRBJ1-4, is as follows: EPEVTQTPSHQVTQMGQEVILRCVPISNHLYFYWYRQILGQKVEFLVSFYNNEISEKSEIFDDQFSVERPDGSNFTLKIRSTKLEDSAMYFCASSARQLRNKKLFFGSGTQLSVL.

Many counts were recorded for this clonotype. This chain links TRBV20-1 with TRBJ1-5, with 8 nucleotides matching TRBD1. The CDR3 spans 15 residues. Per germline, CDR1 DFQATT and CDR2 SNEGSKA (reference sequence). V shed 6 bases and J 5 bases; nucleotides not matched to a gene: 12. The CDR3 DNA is TGCAGTGCACTGCCGGGACAGGCGGCCGATCAGCCCCAGCATTTT. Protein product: CSALPGQAADQPQHF.

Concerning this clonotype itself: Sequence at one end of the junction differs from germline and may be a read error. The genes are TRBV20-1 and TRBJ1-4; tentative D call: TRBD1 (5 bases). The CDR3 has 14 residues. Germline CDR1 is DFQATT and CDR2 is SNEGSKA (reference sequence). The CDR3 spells CSASNAGSGGKLFF. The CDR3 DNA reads TGCAGTGCCTCTAATGCGGGAAGTGGGGGAAAACTGTTCTTT.

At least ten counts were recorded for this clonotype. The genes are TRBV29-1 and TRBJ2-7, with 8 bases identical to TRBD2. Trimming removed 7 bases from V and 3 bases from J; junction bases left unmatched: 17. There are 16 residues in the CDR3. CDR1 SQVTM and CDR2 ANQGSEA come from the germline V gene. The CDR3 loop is CSAGGWAGRANYEQYF. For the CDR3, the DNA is TGCAGCGCCGGAGGGTGGGCCGGGAGGGCGAACTACGAGCAGTACTTC.

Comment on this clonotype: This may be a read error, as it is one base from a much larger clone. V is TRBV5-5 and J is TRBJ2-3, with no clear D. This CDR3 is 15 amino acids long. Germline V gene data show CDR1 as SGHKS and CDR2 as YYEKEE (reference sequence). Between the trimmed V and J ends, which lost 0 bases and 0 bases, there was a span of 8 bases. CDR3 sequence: CASSLASASTDTQYF. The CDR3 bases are TGTGCCAGCAGCTTGGCCTCAGCCAGCACAGATACGCAGTATTTT.

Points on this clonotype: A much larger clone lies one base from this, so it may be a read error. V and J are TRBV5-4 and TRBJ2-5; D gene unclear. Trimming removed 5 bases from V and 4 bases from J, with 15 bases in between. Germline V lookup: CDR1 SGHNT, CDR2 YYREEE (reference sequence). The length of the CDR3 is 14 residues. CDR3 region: CASSLKSAGETQYF. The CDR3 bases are TGTGCCAGCAGTCTTAAGAGCGCTGGAGAGACCCAGTACTTC.

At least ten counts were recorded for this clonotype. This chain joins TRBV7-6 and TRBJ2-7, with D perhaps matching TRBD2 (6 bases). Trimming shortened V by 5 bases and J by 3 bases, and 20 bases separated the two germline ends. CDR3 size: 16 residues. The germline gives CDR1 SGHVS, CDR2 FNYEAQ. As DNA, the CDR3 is TGTGCCAGCAGCCGGAACGTAGCGGTCGACGGCTACGAGCAGTACTTC. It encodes CASSRNVAVDGYEQYF.

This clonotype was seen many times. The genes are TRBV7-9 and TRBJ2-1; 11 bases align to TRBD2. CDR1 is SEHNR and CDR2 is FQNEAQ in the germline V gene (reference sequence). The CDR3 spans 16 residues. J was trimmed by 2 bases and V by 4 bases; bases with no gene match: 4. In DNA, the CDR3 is TGTGCCAGCAGCTCCCTAGCGGGAGGTACCTACAATGAGCAGTTCTTC. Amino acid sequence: CASSSLAGGTYNEQFF.

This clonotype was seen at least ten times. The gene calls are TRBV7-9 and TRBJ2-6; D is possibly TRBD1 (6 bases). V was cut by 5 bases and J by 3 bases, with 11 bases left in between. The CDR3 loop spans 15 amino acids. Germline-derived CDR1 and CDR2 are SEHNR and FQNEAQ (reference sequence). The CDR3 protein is CASSHTTGGANVLTF. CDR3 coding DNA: TGTGCCAGCAGCCATACGACAGGTGGGGCCAACGTCCTGACTTTC.

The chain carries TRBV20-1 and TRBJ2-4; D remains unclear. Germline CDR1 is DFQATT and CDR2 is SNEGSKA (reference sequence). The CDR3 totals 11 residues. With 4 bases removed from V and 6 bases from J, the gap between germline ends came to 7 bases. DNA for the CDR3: TGCAGTGCTAAGCTAGGAAACATTCAGTACTTC. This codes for CSAKLGNIQYF.

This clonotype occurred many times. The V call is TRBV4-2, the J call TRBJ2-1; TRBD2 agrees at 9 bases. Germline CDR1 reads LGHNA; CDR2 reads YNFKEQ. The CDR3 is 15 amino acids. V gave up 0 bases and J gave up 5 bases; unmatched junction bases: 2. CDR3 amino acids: CASSQDPSGDNEQFF. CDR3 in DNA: TGTGCCAGCAGCCAAGATCCTAGCGGGGACAATGAGCAGTTCTTC.

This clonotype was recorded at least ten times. The chain's CDR3 is CSAGPGTSGANEQFF. CDR3 DNA: TGCAGTGCGGGACCCGGGACTAGTGGTGCGAATGAGCAGTTCTTC. The chain recombines TRBV20-1 with TRBJ2-1, with TRBD2 matching over 8 bases. Trimming removed 6 bases from V and 7 bases from J; junction bases left unmatched: 14. CDR3 size: 15 residues. CDR1 is DFQATT and CDR2 is SNEGSKA in the germline V gene (reference sequence).

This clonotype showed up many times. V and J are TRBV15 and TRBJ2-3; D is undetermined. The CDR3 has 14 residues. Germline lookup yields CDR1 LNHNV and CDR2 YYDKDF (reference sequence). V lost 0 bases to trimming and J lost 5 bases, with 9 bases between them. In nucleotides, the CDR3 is TGTGCCACCAGCAGAGATGTCACAAGAGATACGCAGTATTTT. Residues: CATSRDVTRDTQYF.

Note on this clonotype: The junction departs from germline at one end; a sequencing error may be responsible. CDR3 region: CATSREGPISSPLHF. The CDR3 DNA sequence: TGTGCCACCAGCAGAGAGGGACCGATTAGTTCACCCCTCCACTTC. The chain combines TRBV15 with TRBJ1-6; D possibly corresponds to TRBD1 (5 bases). Germline V gene sequence: CDR1 LNHNV, CDR2 YYDKDF (reference sequence). CDR3 length: 15 amino acids.

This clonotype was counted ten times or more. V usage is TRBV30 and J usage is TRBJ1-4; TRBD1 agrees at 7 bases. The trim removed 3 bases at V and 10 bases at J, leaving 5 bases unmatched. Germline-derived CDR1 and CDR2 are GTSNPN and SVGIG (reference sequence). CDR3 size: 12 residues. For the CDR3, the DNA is TGTGCCTGGAGACAGGGGTACGGAAAACTGTTTTTT. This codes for CAWRQGYGKLFF.

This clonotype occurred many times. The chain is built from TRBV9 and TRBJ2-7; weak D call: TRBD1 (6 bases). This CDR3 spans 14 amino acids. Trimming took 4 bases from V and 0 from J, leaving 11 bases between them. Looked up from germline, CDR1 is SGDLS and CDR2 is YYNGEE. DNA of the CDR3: TGTGCCAGCAGCAAAAAAGGGGGCTCCTACGAGCAGTACTTC. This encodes CASSKKGGSYEQYF.

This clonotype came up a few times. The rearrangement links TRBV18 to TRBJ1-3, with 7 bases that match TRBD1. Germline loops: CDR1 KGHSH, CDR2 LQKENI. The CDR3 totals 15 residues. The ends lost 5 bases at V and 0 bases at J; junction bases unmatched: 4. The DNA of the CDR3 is TGTGCCAGCTCAGTCCAGGGGGTCTCTGGAAACACCATATATTTT. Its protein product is CASSVQGVSGNTIYF.

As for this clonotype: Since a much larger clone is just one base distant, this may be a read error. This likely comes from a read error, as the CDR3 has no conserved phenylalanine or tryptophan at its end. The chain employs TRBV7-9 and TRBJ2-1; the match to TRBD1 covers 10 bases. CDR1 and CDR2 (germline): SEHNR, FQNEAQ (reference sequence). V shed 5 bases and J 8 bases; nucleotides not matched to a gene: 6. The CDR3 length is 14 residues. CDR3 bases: TGTGCCAGCAGCCCCGGGACAGGGGTCGATGAGCAGTTCCTC. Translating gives CASSPGTGVDEQFL.